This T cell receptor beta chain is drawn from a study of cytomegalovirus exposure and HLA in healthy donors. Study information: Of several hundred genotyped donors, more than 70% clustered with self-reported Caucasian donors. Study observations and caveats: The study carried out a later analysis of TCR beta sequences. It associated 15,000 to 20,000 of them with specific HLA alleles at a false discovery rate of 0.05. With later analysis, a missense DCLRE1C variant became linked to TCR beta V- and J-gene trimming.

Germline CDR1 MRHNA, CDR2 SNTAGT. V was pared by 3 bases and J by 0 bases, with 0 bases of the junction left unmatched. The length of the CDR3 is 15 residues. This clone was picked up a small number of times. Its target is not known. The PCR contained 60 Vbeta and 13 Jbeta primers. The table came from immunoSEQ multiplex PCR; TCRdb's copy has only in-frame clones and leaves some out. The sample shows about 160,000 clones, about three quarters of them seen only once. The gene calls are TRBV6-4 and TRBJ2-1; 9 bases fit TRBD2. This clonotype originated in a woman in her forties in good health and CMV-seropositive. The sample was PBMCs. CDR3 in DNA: TGTGCCAGCAGTGAGCGGGGGGGCTCCTACAATGAGCAGTTCTTC. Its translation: CASSERGGSYNEQFF.